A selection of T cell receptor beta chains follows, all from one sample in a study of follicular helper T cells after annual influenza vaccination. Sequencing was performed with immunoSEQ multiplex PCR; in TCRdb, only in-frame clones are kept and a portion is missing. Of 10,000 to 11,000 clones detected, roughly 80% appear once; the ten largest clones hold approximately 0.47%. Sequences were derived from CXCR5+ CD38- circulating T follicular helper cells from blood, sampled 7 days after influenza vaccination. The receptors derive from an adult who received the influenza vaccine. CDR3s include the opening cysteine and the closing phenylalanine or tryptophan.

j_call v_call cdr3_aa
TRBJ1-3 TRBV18 CASSPGAWTPSGNTIYF
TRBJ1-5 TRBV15 CATSLTTGGGQPQHF
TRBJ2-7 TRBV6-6 CASSYRDRDYEQYF
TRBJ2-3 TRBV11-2 CASSLGDRGGLFPDTQYF
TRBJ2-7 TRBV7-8 CASSFGRVSGDNEQYF
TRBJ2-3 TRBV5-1 CASSLAPTGGAPDTQYF
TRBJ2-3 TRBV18 CASSPEGLGTQYF
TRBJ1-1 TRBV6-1 CASSESPGFGTEAFF
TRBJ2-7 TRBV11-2 CASSLKQGPGEQYF
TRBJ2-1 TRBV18 CASSPVRGEQFF
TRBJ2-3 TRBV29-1 CSVEDLPRDSTDTQYF
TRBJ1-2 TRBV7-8 CASSPQGTYGYTF
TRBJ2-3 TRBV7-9 CASSSRDRDYTDTQYF
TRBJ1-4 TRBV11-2 CASSLAGQEKLFF
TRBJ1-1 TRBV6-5 CASSRIRNTEAFF
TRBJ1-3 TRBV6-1 CASSEGGGNTIYF
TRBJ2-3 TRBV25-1 CASGRGTDTQYF
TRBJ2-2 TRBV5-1 CASSPRLVGLAGELFF
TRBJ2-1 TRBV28 CASSRHANEQFF
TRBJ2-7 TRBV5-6 CASHFTGHSYEQYF
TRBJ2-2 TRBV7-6 CASSLQGYNTGELFF
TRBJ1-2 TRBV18 CASSQTGEDGYTF
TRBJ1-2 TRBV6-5 CASSFGQAGYTF
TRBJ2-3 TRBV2 CASSGQVNTDTQYF
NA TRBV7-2 CASSLGTSGGRRGHEQYF
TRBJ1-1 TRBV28 CASSRANLAEAFF
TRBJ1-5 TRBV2 CASVAYSNQPQHF
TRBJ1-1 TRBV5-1 CASSLSTGGLTEAFF
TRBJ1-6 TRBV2 CASRSEGQGRNSPLHF
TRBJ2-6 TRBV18 CASSQRNSGANVLTF
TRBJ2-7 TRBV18 CASSPNRDYEQYF
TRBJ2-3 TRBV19 CASSIDGNTDTQYF
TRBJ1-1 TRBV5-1 CASSLDGQGTEAFF
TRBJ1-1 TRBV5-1 CASSRGQGANTEAFF
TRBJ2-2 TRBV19 CASFNRDTGELFF
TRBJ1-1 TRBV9 CASSDRQGLSTEAFF
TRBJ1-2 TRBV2 CASTGPQGGYTF
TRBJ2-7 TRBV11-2 CASSFVQYEQYF
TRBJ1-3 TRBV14 CASSLFLDSGNTIYF
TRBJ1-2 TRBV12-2 CASRLGGTGVYGYTF